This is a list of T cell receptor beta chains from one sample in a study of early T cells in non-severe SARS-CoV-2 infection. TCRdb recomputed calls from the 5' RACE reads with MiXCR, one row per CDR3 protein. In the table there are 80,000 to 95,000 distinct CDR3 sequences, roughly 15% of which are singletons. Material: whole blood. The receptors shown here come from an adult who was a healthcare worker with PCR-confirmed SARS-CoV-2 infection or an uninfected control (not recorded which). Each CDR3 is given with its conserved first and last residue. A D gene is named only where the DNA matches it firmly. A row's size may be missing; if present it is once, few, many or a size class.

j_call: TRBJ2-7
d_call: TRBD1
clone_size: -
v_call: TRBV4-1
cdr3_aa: CASSQEGQGGGEQYF
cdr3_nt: TGCGCCAGCAGCCAAGAGGGACAGGGAGGTGGCGAGCAGTACTTC

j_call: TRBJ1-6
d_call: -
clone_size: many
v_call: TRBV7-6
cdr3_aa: CASSLPRRGAVLLNSPLHF
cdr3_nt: TGTGCCAGCAGCTTACCCCGACGAGGGGCCGTACTGCTTAATTCACCCCTCCACTTT

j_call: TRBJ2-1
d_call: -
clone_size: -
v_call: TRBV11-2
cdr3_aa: CASVPGSYNEQFF
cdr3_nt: TGTGCCAGCGTACCAGGGTCCTACAATGAGCAGTTCTTC

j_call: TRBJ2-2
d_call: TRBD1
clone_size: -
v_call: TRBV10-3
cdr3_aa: CAINRDRENTGELFF
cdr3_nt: TGTGCCATCAACAGGGACAGGGAAAACACCGGGGAGCTGTTTTTT

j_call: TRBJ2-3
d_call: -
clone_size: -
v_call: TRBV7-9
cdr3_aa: CASYGGSTDTQYF
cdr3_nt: TGTGCCAGCTATGGGGGGAGCACAGATACGCAGTATTTT

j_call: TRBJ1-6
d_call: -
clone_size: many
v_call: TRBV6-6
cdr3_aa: CASSYGRNVNSPLHF
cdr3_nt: TGTGCCAGCAGTTACGGGCGGAATGTTAATTCACCCCTCCACTTT

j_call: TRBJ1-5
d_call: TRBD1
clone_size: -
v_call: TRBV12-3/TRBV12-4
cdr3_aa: CASSQGAGGQPQHF
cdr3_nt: TGTGCCAGCAGTCAAGGGGCAGGGGGGCAGCCCCAGCATTTT

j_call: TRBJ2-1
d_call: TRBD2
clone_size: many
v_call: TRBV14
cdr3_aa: CASSQAQAGHNEQFF
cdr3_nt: TGTGCCAGCAGCCAAGCCCAAGCGGGACACAATGAGCAGTTCTTC

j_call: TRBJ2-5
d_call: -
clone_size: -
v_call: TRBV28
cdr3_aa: CASSPPTSSQETQYF
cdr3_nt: TGTGCCAGCAGTCCTCCGACTAGTTCCCAAGAGACCCAGTACTTC

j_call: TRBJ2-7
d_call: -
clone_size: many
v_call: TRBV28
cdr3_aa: CASNDRSYEQYF
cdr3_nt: TGTGCCAGCAATGACAGGTCGTACGAGCAGTACTTC

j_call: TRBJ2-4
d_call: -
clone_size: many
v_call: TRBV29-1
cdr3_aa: CSVGQLPKNIQYF
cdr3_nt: TGCAGCGTTGGACAGCTTCCAAAAAACATTCAGTACTTC

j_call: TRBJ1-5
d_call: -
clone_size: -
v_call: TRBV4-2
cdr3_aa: CASSQVTDNQPQHF
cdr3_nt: TGTGCCAGCAGCCAAGTCACAGATAATCAGCCCCAGCATTTT

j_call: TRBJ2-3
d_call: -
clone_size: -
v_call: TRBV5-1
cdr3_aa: CASSPESADTQYF
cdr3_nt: TGCGCCAGCAGCCCGGAATCCGCAGATACGCAGTATTTT

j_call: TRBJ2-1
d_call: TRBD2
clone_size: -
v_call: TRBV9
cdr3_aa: CASSVPTSGEYNEQFF
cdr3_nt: TGTGCCAGCAGCGTACCGACTAGCGGGGAGTACAATGAGCAGTTCTTC

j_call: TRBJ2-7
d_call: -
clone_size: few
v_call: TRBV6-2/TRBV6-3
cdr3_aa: CASSYPTASPYEQYF
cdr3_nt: TGTGCCAGCAGTTACCCAACTGCGAGTCCCTACGAGCAGTACTTC

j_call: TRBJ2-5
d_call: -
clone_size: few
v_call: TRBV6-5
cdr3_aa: CASTADRETQYF
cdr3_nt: TGTGCCAGCACCGCTGACAGAGAGACCCAGTACTTC

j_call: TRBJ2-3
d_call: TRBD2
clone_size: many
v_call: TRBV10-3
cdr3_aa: CASGTTTDTQYF
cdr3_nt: TGTGCCAGCGGGACTACCACAGATACGCAGTATTTT

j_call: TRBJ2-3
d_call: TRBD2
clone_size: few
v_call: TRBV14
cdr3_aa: CASSQDKIAGASTDTQYF
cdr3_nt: TGTGCCAGCAGCCAAGACAAAATAGCGGGGGCAAGCACAGATACGCAGTATTTT

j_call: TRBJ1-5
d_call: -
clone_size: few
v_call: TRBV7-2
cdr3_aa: CASSPQGRNSNQPQHF
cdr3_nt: TGTGCCAGCAGCCCCCAAGGGAGAAATAGCAATCAGCCCCAGCATTTT

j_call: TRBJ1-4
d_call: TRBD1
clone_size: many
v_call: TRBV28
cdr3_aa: CASSPGTGIPNNEKLFF
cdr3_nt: TGTGCCAGCAGTCCCGGGACAGGGATCCCCAATAATGAAAAACTGTTTTTT

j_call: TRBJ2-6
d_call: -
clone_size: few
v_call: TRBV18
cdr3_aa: CASSIIGAGANVLTF
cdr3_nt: TGTGCCAGCTCCATTATCGGGGCTGGGGCCAACGTCCTGACTTTC

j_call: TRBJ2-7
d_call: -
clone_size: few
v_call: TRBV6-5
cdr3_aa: CASSPGGADPYEQYF
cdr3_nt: TGTGCCAGCAGTCCTGGGGGGGCGGACCCCTACGAGCAGTACTTC

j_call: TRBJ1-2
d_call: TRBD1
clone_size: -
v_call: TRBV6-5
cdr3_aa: CASSYSQGAWYGYTF
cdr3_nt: TGTGCCAGCAGTTATAGCCAGGGGGCTTGGTATGGCTACACCTTC

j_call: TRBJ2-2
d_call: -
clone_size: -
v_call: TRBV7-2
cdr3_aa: CASSWGRNTGELFF
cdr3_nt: TGTGCCAGCAGCTGGGGACGAAACACCGGGGAGCTGTTTTTT

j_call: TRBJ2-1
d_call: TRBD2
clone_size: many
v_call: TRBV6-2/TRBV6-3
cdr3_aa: CASRTSGPYNEQFF
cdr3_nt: TGTGCCAGCAGGACTAGCGGCCCCTACAATGAGCAGTTCTTC

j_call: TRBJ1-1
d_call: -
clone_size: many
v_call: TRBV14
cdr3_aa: CASSQETHVNTEAFF
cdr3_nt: TGTGCCAGCAGCCAGGAGACGCATGTGAACACTGAAGCTTTCTTT

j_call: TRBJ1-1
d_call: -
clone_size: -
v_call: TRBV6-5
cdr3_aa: CASSFYRTLNTEAFF
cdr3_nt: TGTGCCAGCAGTTTCTACCGGACCCTCAACACTGAAGCTTTCTTT

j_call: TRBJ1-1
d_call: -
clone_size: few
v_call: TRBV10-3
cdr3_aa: CAITREGTNTEAFF
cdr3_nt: TGTGCCATCACCCGCGAAGGGACAAACACTGAAGCTTTCTTT